This T cell receptor beta chain came from a study of naive CD8 T cells in extremely preterm neonates (dated by TCRdb to about 2017). Notes on the research overall: The abstract gives the adult participants' age range as 25-50 years, whereas the methods give 20-50 years. The study compared the TCRbeta CDR3 repertoires of sorted naive CD8+ T cells among four age groups: extremely preterm neonates, term neonates, young children and adults.

Germline trimming amounts to 5 bases on V and 6 bases on J, with 6 as the count of junction bases outside the gene matches. There are 13 amino acids in the CDR3, from cysteine to phenylalanine inclusive. Solely the CDR3 DNA is kept, with 39 bases framed from the first base. The CDR1 and CDR2 encoded by the germline V gene (reference sequence) are PRHDT and FYEKMQ. TCRbeta CDR3 regions were amplified from genomic DNA by a two-step, bias-controlled multiplex PCR. Primers specific for every TRBV and TRBJ gene segment were included in the multiplex PCR. The immunoSEQ Assay was used to generate TCRbeta repertoire data. Under the source paper's analysis protocol: To merge closely related sequences, reads went through filtering and clustering using a relative-frequency ratio and a modified nearest-neighbor algorithm. V, D and J gene assignments for CDR3 sequences followed IMGT annotation. Template counts were corrected for PCR amplification bias by normalization and were quantified against synthetic TCR CDR3 analog sequences. Only unique productive sequences, defined as in-frame CDR3 sequences lacking stop codons, were included in the analyses. Clonality, defined as 1 minus Pielou's evenness, and iChao1 richness were computed with the immunoSEQ Analyzer software. Statistical tests were run in JMP, with either Student's t-test or a non-parametric test chosen according to Shapiro-Wilk normality results. In TCRdb, the immuneACCESS table is reduced to in-frame sequences with V and J assigned. These tables do not hold every clone; where another copy was compared, an unresolved V gene accounts for under half, and the others remain unexplained. The V and J calls and clone size were taken over from that table, and D and trimming were inferred from the DNA. This sample is represented by about 7,900 clones; 95% to 98% of them were singletons. 2.5% to 3.5% of the sample lies in the top ten.

The peripheral blood donors were five healthy children aged roughly 15-60 months who were having elective routine surgery, plus five healthy nonsmoking adults. Healthy nonsmokers aged roughly 18-50 years, with a median age of nearly 40 years, served as the adult controls. A FACSAria III cell sorter was used to sort live, Annexin V-negative naive CD8+ T cells (CD3+CD8+CD45RA+CCR7+). Each sample yielded roughly 19,000 to 110,000 sorted naive CD8+ T cells. Ficoll-Paque density gradient centrifugation of diluted blood was used to isolate mononuclear cells. Before sorting, mononuclear cells were cryopreserved in 10% DMSO with roughly 90% FBS and kept in long-term storage at -150 degrees C. After thawing, the cells were stained with Annexin V and with antibodies against CD3, CD8, CCR7 and CD45RA. The DNeasy Blood and Tissue Kit was used to extract genomic DNA from sorted cell pellets that had been snap-frozen.

This clone was seen just once. The antigen it recognizes is unknown. No base qualities exist here, and no much larger clone lies one base off it. Findings and caveats that apply to the study as a whole: To track T cell development within individuals, the authors urged prospective longitudinal studies of preterm and term neonates. Preterm CDR3s were shorter, with fewer N additions and less junctional trimming, and were closer to germline than those of older groups. The proportion of shared CDR3 nucleotide sequences was higher in preterm neonates (approximately 2.5%) than in term neonates (around 0.4%), young children (around 0.03%) and adults (0.01%). As limitations, the authors pointed to a small sample size and variable productive template counts among preterm samples. Significantly lower iChao1 richness than in all other age groups (p < 0.05) and an even clone distribution were observed in preterm neonates, indicating a less rich repertoire.

The V and J genes are TRBV13 and TRBJ1-2, and 7 junctional nucleotides match TRBD1. Sequenced sample: naive CD8+ T cells from blood. This receptor was identified in a human donor in good health. The DNA reads TGTGCCAGCAGCAGGCAGGGGGGAAATGGCTACACCTTC. This codes for CASSRQGGNGYTF.